The present T cell receptor beta chain was sequenced within a study of shared clonotypes between healthy human individuals. CD8 cells regarded as naive lacked CD45RO, were positively chosen for CCR7, and omitted terminally differentiated effector memory CD45RA+ cells. The germline gives CDR1 MDHEN, CDR2 SYDVKM. Trimming removed 3 bases from V and 3 bases from J, with 9 bases in between. CDR3 length: 13 amino acids. Whole-study results and caveats: Clonotypes that were shared across a few donors made up around 4.6% of naive CD4 clonotypes. Enrolling few donors narrowed the genetic and exposure-history diversity that was represented.

Comment on this clone: Its specificity is not known.

The authors split each subset's genomic DNA evenly across several immunoSEQ plates. Profiled with immunoSEQ multiplex PCR; TCRdb holds only in-frame clones, not every one. The table lists approximately 650,000 clones, nearly 97% of them singletons. The material sequenced was naive CD8+ T cells sorted from blood. The chain has TRBV28 and TRBJ2-7, with a possible D match to TRBD1 (5 bases). This TCR derives from a woman aged 25 to 45 in good health. The CDR3 DNA reads as TGTGCCAGCAGTTTTTGGCAGGGCTACGAGCAGTACTTC. Translating gives CASSFWQGYEQYF.